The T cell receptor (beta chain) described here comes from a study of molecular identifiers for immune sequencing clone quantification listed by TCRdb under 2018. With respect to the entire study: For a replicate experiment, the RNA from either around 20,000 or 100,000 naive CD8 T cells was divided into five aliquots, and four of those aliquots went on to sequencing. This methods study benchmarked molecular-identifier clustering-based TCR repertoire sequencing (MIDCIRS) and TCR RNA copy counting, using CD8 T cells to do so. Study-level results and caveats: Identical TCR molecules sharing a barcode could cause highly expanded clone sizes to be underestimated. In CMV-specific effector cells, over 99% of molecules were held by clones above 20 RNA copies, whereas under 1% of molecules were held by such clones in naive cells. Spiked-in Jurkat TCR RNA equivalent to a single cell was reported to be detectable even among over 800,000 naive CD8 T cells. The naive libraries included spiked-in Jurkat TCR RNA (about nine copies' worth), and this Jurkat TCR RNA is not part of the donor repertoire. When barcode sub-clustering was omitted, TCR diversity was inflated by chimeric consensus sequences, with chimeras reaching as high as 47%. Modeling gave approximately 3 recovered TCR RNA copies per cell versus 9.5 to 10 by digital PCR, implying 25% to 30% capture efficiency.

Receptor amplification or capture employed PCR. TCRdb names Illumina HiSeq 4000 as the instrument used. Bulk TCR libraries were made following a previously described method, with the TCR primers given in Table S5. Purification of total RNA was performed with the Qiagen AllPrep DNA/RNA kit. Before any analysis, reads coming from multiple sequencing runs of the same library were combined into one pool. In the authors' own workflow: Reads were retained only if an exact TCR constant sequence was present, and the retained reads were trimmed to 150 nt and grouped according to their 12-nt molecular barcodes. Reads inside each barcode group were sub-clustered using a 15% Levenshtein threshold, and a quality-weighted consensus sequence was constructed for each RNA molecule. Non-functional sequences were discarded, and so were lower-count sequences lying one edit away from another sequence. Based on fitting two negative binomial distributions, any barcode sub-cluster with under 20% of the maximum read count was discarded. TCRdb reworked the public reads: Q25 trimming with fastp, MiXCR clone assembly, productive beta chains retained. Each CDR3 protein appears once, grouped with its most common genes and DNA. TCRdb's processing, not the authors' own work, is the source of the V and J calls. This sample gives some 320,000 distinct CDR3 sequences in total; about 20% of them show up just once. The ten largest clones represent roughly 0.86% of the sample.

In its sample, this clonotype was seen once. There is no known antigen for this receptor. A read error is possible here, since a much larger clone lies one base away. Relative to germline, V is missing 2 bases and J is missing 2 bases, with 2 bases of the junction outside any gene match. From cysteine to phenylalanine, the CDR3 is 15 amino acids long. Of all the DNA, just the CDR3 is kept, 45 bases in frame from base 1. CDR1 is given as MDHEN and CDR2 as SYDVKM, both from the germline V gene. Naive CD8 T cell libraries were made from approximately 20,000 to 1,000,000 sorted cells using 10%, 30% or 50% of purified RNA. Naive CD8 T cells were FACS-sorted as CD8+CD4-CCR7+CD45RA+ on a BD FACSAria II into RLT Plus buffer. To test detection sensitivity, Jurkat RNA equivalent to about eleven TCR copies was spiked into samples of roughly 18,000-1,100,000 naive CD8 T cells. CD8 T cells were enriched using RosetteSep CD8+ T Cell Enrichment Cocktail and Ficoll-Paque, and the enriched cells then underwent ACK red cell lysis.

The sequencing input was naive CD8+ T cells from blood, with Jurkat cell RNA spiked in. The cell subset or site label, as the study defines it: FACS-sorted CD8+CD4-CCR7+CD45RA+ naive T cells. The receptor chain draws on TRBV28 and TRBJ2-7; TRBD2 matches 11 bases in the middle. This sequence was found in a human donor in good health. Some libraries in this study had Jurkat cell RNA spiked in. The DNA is TGTGCCAGCAGTTTACCGACTAGCGGGACCTACGAGCAGTACTTC. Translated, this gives CASSLPTSGTYEQYF.